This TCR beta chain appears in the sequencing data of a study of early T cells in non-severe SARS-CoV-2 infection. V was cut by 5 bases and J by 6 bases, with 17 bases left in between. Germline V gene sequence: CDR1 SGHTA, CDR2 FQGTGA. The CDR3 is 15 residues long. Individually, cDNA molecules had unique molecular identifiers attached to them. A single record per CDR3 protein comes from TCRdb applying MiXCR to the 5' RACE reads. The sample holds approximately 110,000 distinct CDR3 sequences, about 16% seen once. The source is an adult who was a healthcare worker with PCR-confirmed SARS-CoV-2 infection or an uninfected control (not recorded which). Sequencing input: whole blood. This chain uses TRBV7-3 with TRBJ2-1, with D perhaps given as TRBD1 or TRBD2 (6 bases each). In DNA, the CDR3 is TGTGCCAGCAGCCGAGATCTGGGGGGCGTCAATGAGCAGTTCTTC. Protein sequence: CASSRDLGGVNEQFF.